This T cell receptor beta chain was found in a study of T cells in Graves' hyperthyroidism and ophthalmopathy. Amplification of TCR beta CDR3 regions used RNA as the template. The TCR CDR3 first-round RT-PCR relied on the HTBI primer set. TCRdb re-called the multiplex PCR reads through MiXCR, storing one row per CDR3 protein. The sample has 640,000 or so distinct CDR3 sequences, approximately 15% seen once. This clonotype was recorded many times. V gave up 5 bases and J gave up 5 bases, with 13 bases separating them. CDR1 and CDR2 (germline): SEHNR, FQNEAQ (reference sequence). The CDR3 loop spans 13 amino acids.

The chain employs TRBV7-9 and TRBJ2-7; D might be TRBD1 (5 bases). The TCR was taken from a woman in her forties with Graves' ophthalmopathy. The sequenced material came from blood. The CDR3: CASSGANDDEQYF. CDR3 sequence (DNA): TGTGCCAGCAGCGGGGCTAACGACGACGAGCAGTACTTC.